This T cell receptor (beta chain) was observed in a study of blood T cell repertoires in COVID-19. Whole-study context: Nucleic acid was either cDNA or gDNA, and it came from T cells, B-cell-depleted T cells, or PBMCs.

This clone came up once. Profiled with immunoSEQ multiplex PCR; TCRdb holds only in-frame clones, not every one. The data hold 150,000 to 200,000 clones, with nearly 90% observed a single time. The V end was cut by 1 base, the J end by 2 bases, with 15 bases between. This CDR3 has 16 amino acids. From germline, CDR1 is SGHRS and CDR2 YFSETQ. The sequenced sample consisted of peripheral blood. The sequence was obtained from a man in his 60s with active or convalescent COVID-19. V is TRBV5-1 and J is TRBJ2-5; tentative D call: TRBD2 (6 bases). CDR3 loop: CASSLSPAGGQETQYF. In DNA, the CDR3 is TGCGCCAGCAGCTTGAGTCCAGCGGGTGGGCAAGAGACCCAGTACTTC. Full variable domain (missing parts from reference TRBV5-1 and TRBJ2-5): KAGVTQTPRYLIKTRGQQVTLSCSPISGHRSVSWYQQTPGQGLQFLFEYFSETQRNKGNFPGRFSGRQFSNSRSEMNVSTLELGDSALYLCASSLSPAGGQETQYFGPGTRLLVL.